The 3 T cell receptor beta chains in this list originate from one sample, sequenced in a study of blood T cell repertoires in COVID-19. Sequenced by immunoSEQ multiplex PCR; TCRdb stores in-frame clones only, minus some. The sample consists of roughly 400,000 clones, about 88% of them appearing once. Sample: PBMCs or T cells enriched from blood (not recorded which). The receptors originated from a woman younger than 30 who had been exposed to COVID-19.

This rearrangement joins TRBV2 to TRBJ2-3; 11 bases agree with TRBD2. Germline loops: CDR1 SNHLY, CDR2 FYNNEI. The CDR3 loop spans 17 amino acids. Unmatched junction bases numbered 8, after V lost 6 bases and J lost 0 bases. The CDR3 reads CASSGTSGTPSTDTQYF. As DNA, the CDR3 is TGTGCCAGCAGCGGGACTAGCGGTACACCTAGCACAGATACGCAGTATTTT.

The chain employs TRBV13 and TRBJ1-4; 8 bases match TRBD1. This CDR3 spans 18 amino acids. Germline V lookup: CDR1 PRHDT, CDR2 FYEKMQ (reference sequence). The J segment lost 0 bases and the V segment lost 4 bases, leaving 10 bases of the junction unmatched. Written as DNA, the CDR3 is TGTGCCAGCAGCTGGACTCAGGGGGCCGTGGCAACTAATGAAAAACTGTTTTTT. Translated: CASSWTQGAVATNEKLFF.

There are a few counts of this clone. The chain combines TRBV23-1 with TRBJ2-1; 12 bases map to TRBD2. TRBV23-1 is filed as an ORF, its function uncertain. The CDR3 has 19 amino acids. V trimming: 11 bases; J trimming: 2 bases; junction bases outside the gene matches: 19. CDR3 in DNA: TGCGCCCTACGAGGGTTGGTACTAGCGGGAGGACTAACCTACAATGAGCAGTTCTTC. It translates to CALRGLVLAGGLTYNEQFF.